The 18 T cell receptor beta chains below all came from one sample that was sequenced in a study of regulatory and conventional T cells in RAG deficiency. Using immunoSEQ multiplex PCR, the repertoire was profiled, and TCRdb retains in-frame clones only, with some absent. The sample contains fewer than 35,000 clones, approximately 90% of which appear only once. The same sample was also used in a study of regulatory T cells. That publication notes: Primers: 52 TRBV forward and 13 TRBJ reverse.

The sequencing sample was made of CD8+ T cells sorted from blood. These receptors were taken from a human donor in good health.

The chain couples TRBV13 to TRBJ2-1, with TRBD1 matching over 7 bases. V shed 4 bases, J shed 4 bases, and the junction held 13 bases outside the gene matches. The CDR3 is 17 residues long. Germline lookup yields CDR1 PRHDT and CDR2 FYEKMQ (reference sequence). Here the CDR3 DNA reads TGTGCCAGCAGCTACGGGACAGACTCGACCCTTTACAATGAGCAGTTCTTC. It codes for CASSYGTDSTLYNEQFF.

As to this clone: The junction departs from germline at one end; a sequencing error may be responsible. The rearrangement uses TRBV5-1 and TRBJ2-1; TRBD2 is a possible D gene (5 bases). The CDR3 sequence is 13 residues long. The germline CDR1 and CDR2 sequences are SGHRS and YFSETQ. In nucleotides, the CDR3 is TGCGCCAGCAGCTTCGAGGGTTACAACGAGCAGTTCTTC. Translation gives CASSFEGYNEQFF.

This chain joins TRBV5-1 and TRBJ2-1; TRBD1 agrees at 11 bases. The J segment lost 6 bases and the V segment lost 3 bases, leaving 5 bases of the junction unmatched. Germline CDR1 is SGHRS and CDR2 is YFSETQ. The CDR3 length is 15 residues. The CDR3 sequence is CASSSGTGGFNEQFF. The CDR3, as DNA: TGCGCCAGCAGCTCCGGGACAGGGGGTTTCAATGAGCAGTTCTTC. Variable domain in full (rest from reference TRBV5-1 and TRBJ2-1): KAGVTQTPRYLIKTRGQQVTLSCSPISGHRSVSWYQQTPGQGLQFLFEYFSETQRNKGNFPGRFSGRQFSNSRSEMNVSTLELGDSALYLCASSSGTGGFNEQFFGPGTRLTVL.

V and J are TRBV6-6 and TRBJ1-1, with D perhaps TRBD1 (5 bases). CDR1 and CDR2 from the germline V gene are MNHNY and SVGAGI (reference sequence). V lost 8 bases and J lost 1, with 14 bases in between. This CDR3 contains 14 residues. CDR3 protein: CASSLPGGNTEAFF. In DNA form, the CDR3 reads TGTGCCAGCTCTCTACCCGGGGGGAACACTGAAGCTTTCTTT.

The chain carries TRBV6-5 and TRBJ1-1; no firm D call. This CDR3 has 14 amino acids. V dropped 4 bases and J dropped 4 bases, with 13 bases sitting between them. Germline lookup yields CDR1 MNHEY and CDR2 SVGAGI. The CDR3 here is CASSFRAASTEAFF. The DNA of the CDR3 is TGTGCCAGCAGTTTTCGGGCCGCCAGCACTGAAGCTTTCTTT.

The chain uses TRBV27 and TRBJ2-1; 7 bases map to TRBD2. After removal of 2 bases from V and 4 bases from J, the junction contained 11 bases not matched to a gene. In germline, CDR1 is MNHEY, CDR2 SMNVEV (reference sequence). The CDR3 loop spans 17 amino acids. CDR3 amino acids: CASSLAGEIYSYNEQFF. In DNA form, the CDR3 reads TGTGCCAGCAGTTTAGCGGGAGAGATCTATAGTTACAATGAGCAGTTCTTC.

This clone was observed once. The chain employs TRBV6-1 and TRBJ2-3; D gene uncertain. There are 13 residues in the CDR3. V shed 11 bases and J shed 7 bases, with 19 bases lying between them. Per germline, CDR1 MNHNS and CDR2 SASEGT. The CDR3 DNA reads TGTGCCGCCAGCAGAACCAAGGCATATACGCAGTATTTT. Translation gives CAASRTKAYTQYF.

The chain employs TRBV13 and TRBJ2-7, with 10 bases matching TRBD1. The germline gives CDR1 PRHDT, CDR2 FYEKMQ (reference sequence). V trimming: 1 base; J trimming: 7 bases; junction bases outside the gene matches: 10. The CDR3 spans 16 residues. The CDR3 spells CASSLDPGTGVVEQYF. Written as DNA, the CDR3 is TGTGCCAGCAGCTTAGACCCGGGGACAGGGGTTGTTGAGCAGTACTTC.

This chain joins TRBV15 and TRBJ2-1; 11 positions agree with TRBD1. J lost 6 bases, V lost 3 bases, and 1 base had no gene match. This CDR3 contains 14 residues. Germline V gene data show CDR1 as LNHNV and CDR2 as YYDKDF (reference sequence). CDR3 nucleotides: TGTGCCACCAGCAGTGGACAGGGGGCCAATGAGCAGTTCTTC. Protein product: CATSSGQGANEQFF.

The chain's CDR3 is CASSMTGQGRYYGYTF. CDR3 sequence (DNA): TGTGCCAGTAGTATGACAGGGCAGGGCCGGTACTATGGCTACACCTTC. V usage is TRBV19 and J usage is TRBJ1-2, with 7 bases that match TRBD1. From germline, CDR1 is LNHDA and CDR2 SQIVND (reference sequence). Losses at the gene ends were 3 bases for V and 3 bases for J; bases not matched to a gene: 10. The CDR3 is 16 amino acids.

The chain links TRBV2 to TRBJ2-7, with 9 bases matching TRBD2. V lost 7 bases, J lost 1 base, and 14 bases stayed unmatched. There are 17 residues in the CDR3. Germline V gene data show CDR1 as SNHLY and CDR2 as FYNNEI. The CDR3 protein is CASNFPASGITSYEQYF. The CDR3 DNA follows: TGTGCCAGCAACTTCCCGGCTAGCGGGATAACTTCCTACGAGCAGTACTTC.

A single count supports this clone. This rearrangement joins TRBV28 to TRBJ1-5, with 7 positions matching TRBD1. The germline gives CDR1 MDHEN, CDR2 SYDVKM. The CDR3 has 14 amino acids. V lost 7 bases to trimming and J lost 6 bases; unmatched junction nucleotides: 9. The CDR3 nucleotides are TGTGCCAGCACCCAGGGGCAGGGGGGTCAGCCCCAGCATTTT. Translating gives CASTQGQGGQPQHF.

V usage is TRBV11-3 and J usage is TRBJ2-1; weak D call: TRBD1 (6 bases). V was pared by 7 bases and J by 10 bases, with 20 bases between. CDR3 length equals 14 residues. Germline CDR1 SGHNT, CDR2 YENEEA. CDR3 nucleotide sequence: TGTGCCAGCACCCTCCAGGGGAACTCCCAGGAGCAGTTCTTC. Encoded protein: CASTLQGNSQEQFF.

The genes are TRBV4-2 and TRBJ2-3; D might be TRBD1 or TRBD2, each matching 5 bases. The CDR3 is 15 amino acids. The germline CDR1 and CDR2 sequences are LGHNA and YNFKEQ. V dropped 5 bases and J dropped 5 bases, with 17 bases sitting between them. CDR3: CASSEGASAGDTQYF. CDR3 nucleotides: TGTGCCAGCAGCGAAGGGGCCAGCGCGGGAGATACGCAGTATTTT.

The chain couples TRBV4-1 to TRBJ2-7; possible D gene TRBD2, 5 bases. V lost 0 bases and J lost 2, with 11 bases in between. The CDR3 totals 15 residues. CDR1 and CDR2 (germline): MGHRA, YSYEKL. Written as DNA, the CDR3 is TGCGCCAGCAGCCAAGATAGCCTAGCACCCTACGAGCAGTACTTC. It yields the protein CASSQDSLAPYEQYF.

This clone was seen a handful of times. This sequence joins TRBV18 and TRBJ2-5, with D possibly matching TRBD1 (5 bases). Germline values: CDR1 KGHSH, CDR2 LQKENI. CDR3 size: 15 residues. V lost 0 bases to trimming and J lost 5 bases, with 13 bases between them. CDR3 residues: CASSPPAGIGETQYF. As DNA, the CDR3 is TGTGCCAGCTCACCACCGGCAGGGATAGGGGAGACCCAGTACTTC.

The gene calls are TRBV5-8 and TRBJ1-5; 7 bases fit TRBD1. V was clipped by 4 bases and J by 1 base; unmatched bases: 2. The V gene's germline CDR1 is SGHTS and CDR2 YDEGEE. The CDR3 is made up of 14 amino acids. The CDR3 DNA is TGTGCCAGCAGCCCAGGGGGAAGCAATCAGCCCCAGCATTTT. Translation: CASSPGGSNQPQHF.

This chain links TRBV19 with TRBJ2-7, with D tentatively TRBD1 (7 bases). Trimming took off 3 bases at V and 5 bases at J, with 35 bases between the two ends. Germline V gives CDR1 LNHDA, CDR2 SQIVND (reference sequence). The CDR3 covers 21 residues. CDR3 protein: CASSMWFSGDGGYSRGDEQYF. Written as DNA, the CDR3 is TGTGCCAGTAGTATGTGGTTTTCTGGAGACGGAGGATACTCCAGGGGGGACGAGCAGTACTTC.